The sample holds a few counts of the clone carrying this T cell receptor (beta chain). The CDR3 covers 14 residues. CDR1 and CDR2 (germline): SGHRS, YFSETQ. J gave up 10 bases and V 4 bases, and 11 bases lay outside the gene matches. Per the original methods: Estimated nucleated cell counts came from reference gene primer amplification. Generated by immunoSEQ multiplex PCR, the TCRdb table keeps only in-frame clones and is missing some. V, J and clone size were drawn from that table, and D and trimming were deduced from the DNA. The table lists about 170,000 clones, 84% of them singletons, with approximately 2.4% in the top ten. This record belongs to a study of blood T cell repertoires in COVID-19. Across the whole study: Samples of COVID-19 (acute and convalescent) were obtained from the United States, Italy and Spain. PBMCs, B-cell-depleted T cells, or T cells were the source of the cDNA or gDNA that made up the material.

This TCR came from a human donor with acute or convalescent COVID-19. The donor label of this sample is uncertain. Material: peripheral blood. J is TRBJ1-1 and V is TRBV5-1, with 9 bases lining up with TRBD1. The CDR3 nucleotides read TGCGCCAGCAGCCCGGGACAGGGCGTTTACGGAGCTTTCTTT. Amino acids: CASSPGQGVYGAFF.